The T cell receptor (beta chain) described here comes from a study of glioma-infiltrating T cells after dendritic cell vaccination (dated by TCRdb to about 2016). Some background on the complete study: The cohort comprised around 15 glioblastoma patients from Phase I and II dendritic cell vaccination trials, 9 newly diagnosed and 6 with recurrent disease. Each patient was given three intradermal dendritic cell vaccine injections, spaced two weeks apart, in the arm below the axilla. To make the vaccine, monocyte-derived dendritic cells were cultured for under 9 days with IL-4 and GM-CSF and then pulsed overnight with autologous tumor lysate. Patients received autologous tumor lysate-pulsed dendritic cell vaccination between 2003 and 2012. Survival after dendritic cell vaccination was correlated with TCR sequencing metrics, such as TIL content and the overlap between tumor and blood repertoires. In glioblastoma patients vaccinated with dendritic cells, deep sequencing of TCR beta CDR3 regions served to measure tumor-infiltrating lymphocyte content and to compare repertoires between tumor and blood. The investigation overall reported the following: TCR clonality showed no direct relationship with survival, which suggests that a diverse polyclonal response may be important. After dendritic cell vaccination, a higher estimated pretreatment TIL content predicted longer time to progression and overall survival. The cohort was small and heterogeneous, with few patients having full blood and tumor sets and even fewer initial-recurrent tumor pairs. The TCR overlap response model with three groups was called speculative and said to need prospective validation.

Concerning this clone itself: Its antigen target is currently unknown. No quality values exist for individual bases; no much larger clone is one base distant.

The sample's time point label, in plain terms: after dendritic cell vaccination, including at tumor progression/relapse. Selection of patients required sufficient residual fresh-frozen tumor tissue and over two years of available survival data. An isocitrate dehydrogenase mutation was not carried by any of the glioblastoma patients, although molecular status was otherwise variable. PBMC collection took place before vaccination, two weeks after the third vaccination, and at tumor progression if progression occurred. The Qiagen DNeasy Blood extraction Kit was used for extraction of genomic DNA. The immunoSEQ assay amplified TCRB CDR3 regions from about 2 micrograms of genomic DNA, or from all available DNA when less than that amount was available. Multiplex PCR used 60 forward primers for TCR V beta segments and 13 reverse primers for J beta segments. To estimate reads per starting template, synthetic control templates were spiked into each sample at limiting dilution. Sequencing produced 87 bp reads on the Illumina HiSeq System. Concerning the study's data processing: To remove PCR and sequencing errors, closely related sequences were merged with a nearest neighbor algorithm. TCR overlap was measured as the percentage of unique tumor TCR beta sequences that were also present in the peripheral blood of the same patient. TCRdb carries this immuneACCESS record with in-frame sequences only. Its versions omit some clonotypes, under half of them owing to an unresolved V gene in the studies checked, with the rest unexplained. V and J calls and clone size are given by that table; D and trimming were obtained from the DNA. This sample holds 99,000 or so clones; approximately 80% were observed only once. The ten largest clones represent roughly 5.5% of the sample.

This clonotype was sampled from a human donor with glioblastoma. The material was blood, obtained after dendritic cell vaccination.

The CDR3 region reads CASSPHSGGDTQYF. The nucleotide sequence is TGTGCCAGCAGCCCCCATAGCGGAGGAGATACGCAGTATTTT. The V and J genes are TRBV28 and TRBJ2-3; possibly the D gene is TRBD2, per 6 matching bases. CDR1 and CDR2 (MDHEN, SYDVKM) derive from the germline V gene. The CDR3 runs 14 residues from the cysteine to the phenylalanine. Only the CDR3 DNA stays, 42 bases, in frame from base 1. V was cut back by 6 bases and J by 5 bases, leaving a gap of 15 bases between them.